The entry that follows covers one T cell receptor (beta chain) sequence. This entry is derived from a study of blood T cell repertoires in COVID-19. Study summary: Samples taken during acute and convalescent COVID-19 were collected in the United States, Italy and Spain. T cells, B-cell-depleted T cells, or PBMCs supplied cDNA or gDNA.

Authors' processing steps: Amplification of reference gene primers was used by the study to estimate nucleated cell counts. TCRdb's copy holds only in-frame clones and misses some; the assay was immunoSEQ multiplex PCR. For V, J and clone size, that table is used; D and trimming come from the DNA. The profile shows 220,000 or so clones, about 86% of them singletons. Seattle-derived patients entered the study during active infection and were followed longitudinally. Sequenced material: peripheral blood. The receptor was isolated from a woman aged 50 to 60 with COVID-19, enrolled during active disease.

The CDR3 DNA is TGTGCCAGCGCAGACAGGGGGTATAAGTCCGGGGAGCTGTTTTTT. Its translation is CASADRGYKSGELFF. V gene TRBV27 combines with J gene TRBJ2-2; 9 bases agree with TRBD1. From germline, CDR1 is MNHEY and CDR2 SMNVEV (reference sequence). The CDR3 totals 15 residues. V lost 8 bases to trimming and J lost 6 bases; unmatched junction nucleotides: 10.